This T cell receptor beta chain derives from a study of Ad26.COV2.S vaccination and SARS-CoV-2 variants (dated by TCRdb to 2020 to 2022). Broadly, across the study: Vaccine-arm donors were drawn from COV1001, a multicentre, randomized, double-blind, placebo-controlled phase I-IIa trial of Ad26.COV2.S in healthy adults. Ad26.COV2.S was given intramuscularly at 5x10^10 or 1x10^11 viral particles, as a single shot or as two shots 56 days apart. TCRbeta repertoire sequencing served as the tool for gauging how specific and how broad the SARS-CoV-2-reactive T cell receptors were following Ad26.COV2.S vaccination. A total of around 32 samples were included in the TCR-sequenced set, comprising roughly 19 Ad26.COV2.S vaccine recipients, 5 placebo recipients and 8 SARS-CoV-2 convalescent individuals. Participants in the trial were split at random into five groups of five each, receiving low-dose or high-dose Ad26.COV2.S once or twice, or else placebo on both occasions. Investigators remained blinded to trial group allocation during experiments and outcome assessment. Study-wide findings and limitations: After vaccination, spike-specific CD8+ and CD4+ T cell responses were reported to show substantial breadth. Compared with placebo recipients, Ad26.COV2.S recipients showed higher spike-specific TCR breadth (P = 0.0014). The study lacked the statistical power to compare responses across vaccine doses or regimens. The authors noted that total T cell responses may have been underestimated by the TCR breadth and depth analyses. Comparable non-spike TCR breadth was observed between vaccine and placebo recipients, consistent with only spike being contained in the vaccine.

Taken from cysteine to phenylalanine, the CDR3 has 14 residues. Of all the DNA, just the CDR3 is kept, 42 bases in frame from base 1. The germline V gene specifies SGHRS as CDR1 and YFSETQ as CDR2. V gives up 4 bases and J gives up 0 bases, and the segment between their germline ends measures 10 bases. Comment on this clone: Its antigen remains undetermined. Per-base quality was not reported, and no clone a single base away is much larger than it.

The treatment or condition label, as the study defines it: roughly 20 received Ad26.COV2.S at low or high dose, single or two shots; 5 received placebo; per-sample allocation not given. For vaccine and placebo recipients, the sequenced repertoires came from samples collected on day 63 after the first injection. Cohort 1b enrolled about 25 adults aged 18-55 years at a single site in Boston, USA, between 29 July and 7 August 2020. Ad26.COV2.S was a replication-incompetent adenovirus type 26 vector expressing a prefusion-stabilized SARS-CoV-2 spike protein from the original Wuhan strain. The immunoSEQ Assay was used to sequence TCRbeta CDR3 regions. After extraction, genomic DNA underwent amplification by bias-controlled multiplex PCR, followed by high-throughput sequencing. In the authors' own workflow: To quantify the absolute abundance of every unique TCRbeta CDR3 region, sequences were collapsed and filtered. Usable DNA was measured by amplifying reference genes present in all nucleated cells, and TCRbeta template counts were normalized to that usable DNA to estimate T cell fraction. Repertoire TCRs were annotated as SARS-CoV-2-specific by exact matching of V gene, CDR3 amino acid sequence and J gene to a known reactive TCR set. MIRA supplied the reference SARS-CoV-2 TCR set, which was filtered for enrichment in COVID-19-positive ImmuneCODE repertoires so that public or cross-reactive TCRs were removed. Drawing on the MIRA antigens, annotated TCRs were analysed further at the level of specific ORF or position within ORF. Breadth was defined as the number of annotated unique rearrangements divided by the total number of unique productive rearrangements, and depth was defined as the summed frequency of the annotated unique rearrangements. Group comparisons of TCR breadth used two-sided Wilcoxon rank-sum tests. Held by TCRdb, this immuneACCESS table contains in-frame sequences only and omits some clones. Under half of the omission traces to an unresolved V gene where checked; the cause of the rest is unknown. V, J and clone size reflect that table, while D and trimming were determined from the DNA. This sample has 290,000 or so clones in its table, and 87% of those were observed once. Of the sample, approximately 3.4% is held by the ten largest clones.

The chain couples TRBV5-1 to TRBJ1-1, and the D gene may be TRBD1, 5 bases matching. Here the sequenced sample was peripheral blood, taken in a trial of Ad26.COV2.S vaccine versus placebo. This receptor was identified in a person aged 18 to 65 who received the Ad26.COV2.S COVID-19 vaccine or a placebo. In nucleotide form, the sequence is TGCGCCAGCAGCCCCGGGGCCCTGAACACTGAAGCTTTCTTT. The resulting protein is CASSPGALNTEAFF.